Described below is a single T cell receptor (beta chain) sequence and its context. Antigen unknown. Trimming removed 5 bases from V and 3 bases from J; junction bases left unmatched: 18. The CDR3 runs 19 residues. Germline V CDR1 and CDR2: SGHRS, YFSETQ. This entry belongs to a study of T cell responses to AZD1222 COVID-19 vaccine. About the research overall: Second-dose groups at about 4 or about 12 weeks were pooled.

The method was immunoSEQ multiplex PCR; TCRdb's version includes in-frame clones alone and lacks a portion of them. The table lists around 140,000 clones, 90% to 95% of them singletons. Broader study findings: Just six AZD1222 recipients tested seropositive at baseline. Spike-wide vaccine-associated CD4 TCRs dominated at 160-218 and 743-854. Elevations in Spike-specific TCR breadth and depth followed administration of two AZD1222 doses.

This specimen consisted of peripheral blood, obtained on day 0 of AZD1222 vaccination. The genes are TRBV5-1 and TRBJ2-2; TRBD1 matches 8 bases. The TCR comes from an adult in good health. In DNA, the CDR3 is TGCGCCAGCAGACCGGCACAGGGGGGCCCGTATATTGACACCGGGGAGCTGTTTTTT. Translated: CASRPAQGGPYIDTGELFF.